A single sample gave rise to the 21 T cell receptor beta chains below, sequenced in a study of T cell responses to AZD1222 COVID-19 vaccine. Only in-frame clones appear in the TCRdb table, and some are missing; sequencing was by immunoSEQ multiplex PCR. The repertoire holds 65,000 to 100,000 clones, with around nine tenths as singletons. Sequenced here: peripheral blood, sampled 28 days after the second AZD1222 dose. The receptors originated from an adult who received the AZD1222 COVID-19 vaccine.

The chain employs TRBV6-5 and TRBJ1-4; TRBD1 matches 10 bases. This CDR3 has 15 amino acids. Germline assignment: CDR1 MNHEY and CDR2 SVGAGI. V lost 2 bases, J lost 5 bases, and 2 bases stayed unmatched. This chain's CDR3 is CASSYLTGGNEKLFF. The DNA for the CDR3 is TGTGCCAGCAGTTACCTGACAGGGGGCAATGAAAAACTGTTTTTT.

The V call is TRBV5-1, the J call TRBJ1-4; tentatively, D is TRBD1 (5 bases). Deletions cut 0 bases from V and 7 bases from J, with 13 bases between. The CDR3 consists of 15 residues. The germline CDR1 and CDR2 sequences are SGHRS and YFSETQ. The chain's CDR3 is CASSLEAGRFEKLFF. The CDR3 DNA is TGCGCCAGCAGCTTGGAAGCAGGGCGCTTTGAAAAACTGTTTTTT.

This clone is a singleton in its sample. The J gene is TRBJ2-1, the V gene TRBV30; a weak D match, TRBD1 (7 bases). Trimming took off 4 bases at V and 6 bases at J, with 19 bases between the two ends. The CDR3 spans 15 residues. Looked up from germline, CDR1 is GTSNPN and CDR2 is SVGIG (reference sequence). CDR3 amino acids: CAWTSGGPGPNEQFF. DNA of the CDR3: TGTGCCTGGACATCAGGGGGGCCCGGCCCCAATGAGCAGTTCTTC.

This clone was seen only a few times. The V call is TRBV7-8, the J call TRBJ2-7, with D possibly being TRBD1 (6 bases). Looked up from germline, CDR1 is SGHVS and CDR2 is FQNEAQ. This CDR3 contains 15 residues. Trimming took 1 base from V and 4 from J, leaving 14 bases between them. The DNA of the CDR3 is TGTGCCAGCAGCTTAGAAAGTACAGGGCGATACGAGCAGTACTTC. Its translation: CASSLESTGRYEQYF.

The sample holds a few counts of this clone. This chain uses TRBV18 with TRBJ1-6; 7 bases match TRBD1. V lost 6 bases and J lost 10; bases outside the gene matches: 6. The germline CDR1 and CDR2 sequences are KGHSH and LQKENI. The CDR3 is 13 residues long. CDR3 nucleotides: TGTGCCAGCTCTGACAGGGAGGGATCACCCCTCCACTTT. Its protein product is CASSDREGSPLHF.

The rearrangement joins TRBV27 to TRBJ2-1, with 12 bases matching TRBD2. The CDR3 has 17 residues. Germline V CDR1 and CDR2: MNHEY, SMNVEV (reference sequence). The V and J ends lost 2 bases and 7 bases, in that order; junction bases with no gene match: 9. The DNA for the CDR3 is TGTGCCAGCAGTTTAAGGCTAGCGGGAGGGCCGGAGAATGAGCAGTTCTTC. Its translation: CASSLRLAGGPENEQFF.

The rearrangement joins TRBV10-3 to TRBJ1-1; TRBD1 agrees at 7 bases. Trimming took 6 bases from V and 7 from J; bases not matched to a gene: 8. The CDR3 has 13 amino acids. CDR1 and CDR2 (germline): ENHRY, SYGVKD. CDR3 amino acids: CAISETGDGEAFF. The DNA for the CDR3 is TGTGCCATCAGCGAAACAGGGGACGGTGAAGCTTTCTTT.

This rearrangement joins TRBV5-1 to TRBJ1-6, with 7 bases matching TRBD1. CDR3 length: 15 amino acids. Germline trimming cut 2 bases from V and 7 bases from J; bases unmatched to any gene: 6. Looked up from germline, CDR1 is SGHRS and CDR2 is YFSETQ. The CDR3 region is CASSLFRDSNSPLHF. CDR3 sequence (DNA): TGCGCCAGCAGCTTATTCCGGGACAGCAATTCACCCCTCCACTTT.

This chain connects TRBV5-1 to TRBJ1-2; D is ambiguous. Germline V gives CDR1 SGHRS, CDR2 YFSETQ. The CDR3 contains 11 residues. V was pared by 3 bases and J by 8 bases, with 8 bases between. CDR3 in amino acids: CASSYRGGYTF. The CDR3 nucleotides are TGCGCCAGCAGCTATCGTGGGGGCTACACCTTC.

The V call is TRBV3-1 (or the pseudogene TRBV3-2), the J call TRBJ1-3; D ambiguous. This CDR3 has 20 residues. Germline V gives CDR1 LGHDT, CDR2 YNNKEL (reference sequence). V gave up 6 bases and J gave up 6 bases, with 33 bases separating them. The CDR3 region is CASRLKVSGRPQSYENTIYF. The CDR3 region has the DNA TGTGCCAGCAGGCTAAAGGTGTCCGGGCGACCTCAAAGCTACGAAAACACCATATATTTT.

The chain combines TRBV2 with TRBJ1-1; possibly TRBD1 for D (5 bases). The CDR3 loop spans 15 amino acids. Germline CDR1 reads SNHLY; CDR2 reads FYNNEI. V lost 2 bases and J 1 base, leaving 11 bases between the germline ends. CDR3 protein: CASSERGAGNTEAFF. The CDR3 DNA reads as TGTGCCAGCAGTGAAAGAGGGGCCGGGAACACTGAAGCTTTCTTT.

The chain links TRBV7-2 to TRBJ2-2; D is ambiguous. This CDR3 is built from 16 residues. The V end was cut by 4 bases, the J end by 4 bases, with 16 bases between. Looked up from germline, CDR1 is SGHTA and CDR2 is FQGNSA. The CDR3 is CASSSQSETVTGELFF. CDR3 in DNA: TGTGCCAGCAGCTCCCAGAGCGAGACGGTCACCGGGGAGCTGTTTTTT. The whole variable domain, remainder taken from reference TRBV7-2 and TRBJ2-2, is GAGVSQSPSNKVTEKGKDVELRCDPISGHTALYWYRQSLGQGLEFLIYFQGNSAPDKSGLPSDRFSAERTGGSVSTLTIQRTQQEDSAVYLCASSSQSETVTGELFFGEGSRLTVL.

This clone was seen just once. The chain carries TRBV27 and TRBJ1-1; D is ambiguous. Trimming left V 3 bases short and J 1 base short, with 6 bases between. The V gene's germline CDR1 is MNHEY and CDR2 SMNVEV (reference sequence). The CDR3 is made up of 13 amino acids. DNA for the CDR3: TGTGCCAGCAGTTTTCAACCGAACACTGAAGCTTTCTTT. Translated, it gives CASSFQPNTEAFF.

The chain links TRBV6-2 or TRBV6-3 to TRBJ1-5; D is uncertain. V lost 1 base to trimming and J lost 1 base, with 5 bases between them. Germline lookup yields CDR1 MNHEY and CDR2 SVGEGT. The CDR3 loop spans 14 amino acids. CDR3 protein: CASSYYSSNQPQHF. For the CDR3, the DNA is TGTGCCAGCAGTTACTACAGCAGCAATCAGCCCCAGCATTTT.

V gene TRBV5-1 combines with J gene TRBJ2-7; 9 bases match TRBD2. The germline V gene has CDR1 SGHRS and CDR2 YFSETQ. CDR3 size: 15 residues. Unmatched junction bases numbered 5, after V lost 2 bases and J lost 2 bases. Here the CDR3 reads CASSFSLAGTYEQYF. In DNA, the CDR3 is TGCGCCAGCAGCTTTTCTCTAGCGGGGACCTACGAGCAGTACTTC.

CDR3 sequence reads: CASSQDPGGGSEQYF. DNA for the CDR3: TGTGCCAGCAGCCAAGATCCCGGGGGGGGAAGTGAGCAGTACTTC. The V call is TRBV3-1 (or the pseudogene TRBV3-2), the J call TRBJ2-7; 8 bases align to TRBD2. The CDR3 runs 15 residues. Germline CDR1 is LGHDT and CDR2 is YNNKEL (reference sequence). J was trimmed by 7 bases and V by 0 bases; bases with no gene match: 8.

The rearrangement joins TRBV5-1 to TRBJ1-6; unclear D gene. The CDR3 has 14 residues. From germline, CDR1 is SGHRS and CDR2 YFSETQ. V lost 0 bases to trimming and J lost 5 bases, with 6 bases between them. The CDR3 loop is CASSLEGNNSPLHF. The CDR3 DNA reads as TGCGCCAGCAGCTTGGAAGGGAATAATTCACCCCTCCACTTT.

V is TRBV15 and J is TRBJ1-1, with TRBD1 matching over 8 bases. Trimming took 1 base from V and 10 from J; bases not matched to a gene: 5. Per germline, CDR1 LNHNV and CDR2 YYDKDF (reference sequence). CDR3 length: 13 amino acids. The CDR3 is CATSRADRGPAFF. The CDR3 region has the DNA TGTGCCACCAGCAGAGCCGACAGGGGACCAGCTTTCTTT.

The rearrangement uses TRBV6-5 and TRBJ2-3; 8 nucleotides match TRBD1. This CDR3 contains 16 residues. V lost 1 base to trimming and J lost 3 bases; unmatched junction nucleotides: 6. The germline V gene encodes CDR1 MNHEY and CDR2 SVGAGI. CDR3 loop: CASSYFKTGGTDTQYF. In DNA, the CDR3 is TGTGCCAGCAGTTACTTTAAAACAGGGGGAACAGATACGCAGTATTTT.

This clone occurred a few times. V usage is TRBV7-2 and J usage is TRBJ1-2, with D perhaps TRBD1 (5 bases). CDR3 length: 15 residues. Germline assignment: CDR1 SGHTA and CDR2 FQGNSA. V lost 3 bases and J lost 0, with 11 bases in between. CDR3 in amino acids: CASSFKPQANYGYTF. The CDR3 nucleotides are TGTGCCAGCAGCTTCAAGCCACAGGCTAACTATGGCTACACCTTC.

The gene calls are TRBV18 and TRBJ1-5; D gene unclear. V was trimmed by 5 bases and J by 3 bases, leaving 14 bases between them. Per the germline V gene, CDR1 is KGHSH and CDR2 is LQKENI. This CDR3 comprises 15 residues. Here the CDR3 DNA reads TGTGCCAGCTCATTGGGCCCCGATACCAATCAGCCCCAGCATTTT. Translation: CASSLGPDTNQPQHF.